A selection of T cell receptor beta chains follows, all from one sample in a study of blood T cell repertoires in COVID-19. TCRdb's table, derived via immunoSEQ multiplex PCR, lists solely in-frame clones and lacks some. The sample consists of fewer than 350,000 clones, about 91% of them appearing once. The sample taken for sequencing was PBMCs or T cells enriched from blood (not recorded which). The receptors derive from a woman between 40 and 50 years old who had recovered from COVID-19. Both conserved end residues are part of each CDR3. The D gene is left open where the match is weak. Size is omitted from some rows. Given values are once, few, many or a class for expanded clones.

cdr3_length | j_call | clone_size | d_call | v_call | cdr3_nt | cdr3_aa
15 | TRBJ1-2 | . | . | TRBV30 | TGTGCCTGGAGGGCCCCAGGGAATCCCAACTATGGCTACACCTTC | CAWRAPGNPNYGYTF
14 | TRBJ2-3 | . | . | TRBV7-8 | TGTGCCAGCAGCTCGGTAACTTACACAGATACGCAGTATTTT | CASSSVTYTDTQYF
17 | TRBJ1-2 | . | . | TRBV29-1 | TGCAGCGTTGAAAGGCGGCAGGGTAGGAAAGCTAACTATGGCTACACCTTC | CSVERRQGRKANYGYTF
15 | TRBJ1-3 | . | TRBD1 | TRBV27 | TGTGCCAGCAGTTTCACAGGGGGGGCTGGAAACACCATATATTTT | CASSFTGGAGNTIYF
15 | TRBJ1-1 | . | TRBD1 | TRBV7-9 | TGTGCCAGCAGCTTAGGGGACAGGGGGGGCACTGAAGCTTTCTTT | CASSLGDRGGTEAFF
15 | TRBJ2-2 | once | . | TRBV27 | TGTGCCAGCACCCTGGACCTGAGGGTAACCGGGGAGCTGTTTTTT | CASTLDLRVTGELFF
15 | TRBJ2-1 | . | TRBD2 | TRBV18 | TGTGCCAGCTCACCGGCTAGCGGGAGGGCGAATGAGCAGTTCTTC | CASSPASGRANEQFF
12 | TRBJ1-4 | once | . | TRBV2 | TGTGCCAGCAGAGAGATCGATGAAAAACTGTTTTTT | CASREIDEKLFF
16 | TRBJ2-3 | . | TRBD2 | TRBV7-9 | TGTGCCAGCAGCTTAACACTAGCGGGAGCGGCAGATACGCAGTATTTT | CASSLTLAGAADTQYF
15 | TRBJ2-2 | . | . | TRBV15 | TGTGCCACCAGCCCCCGGGGTGGGAACACCGGGGAGCTGTTTTTT | CATSPRGGNTGELFF
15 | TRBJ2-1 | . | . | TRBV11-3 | TGTGCCAGCAGCTTAGGGGGCATTAGGTACAATGAGCAGTTCTTC | CASSLGGIRYNEQFF
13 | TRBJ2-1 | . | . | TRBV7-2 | TGTGCCAGCAGCCCTTTTAGAGGCAATGAGCAGTTCTTC | CASSPFRGNEQFF
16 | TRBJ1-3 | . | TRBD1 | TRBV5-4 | TGTGCCAGCAGCAGGGACAGGTTTTTCTCTGGAAACACCATATATTTT | CASSRDRFFSGNTIYF
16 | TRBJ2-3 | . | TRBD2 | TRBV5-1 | TGCGCCAGCAGCCTAGCGGGGGATACTAGCACAGATACGCAGTATTTT | CASSLAGDTSTDTQYF
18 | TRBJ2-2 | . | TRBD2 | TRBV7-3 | TGTGCCAGCAGCTTAACCCCAACAGGACTAGCGAGCACCGGGGAGCTGTTTTTT | CASSLTPTGLASTGELFF
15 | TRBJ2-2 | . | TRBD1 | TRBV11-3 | TGTGCCAGCTCCGACAGGGGGTCGAACACCGGGGAGCTGTTTTTT | CASSDRGSNTGELFF
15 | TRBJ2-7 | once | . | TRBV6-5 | TGTGCCAGCGTGCCCGTCCCGGGAGCGCGCTACGAGCAGTACTTC | CASVPVPGARYEQYF
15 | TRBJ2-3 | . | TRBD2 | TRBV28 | TGTGCCAGCAGTTTTCGGCGGGAGTTCCCAGATACGCAGTATTTT | CASSFRREFPDTQYF
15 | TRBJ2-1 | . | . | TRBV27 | TGTGCCAGCAGTTTAGGGCAGGTCTCCTACAATGAGCAGTTCTTC | CASSLGQVSYNEQFF
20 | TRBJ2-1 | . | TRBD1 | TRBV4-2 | TGTGCCAGCAGCCAAGGTCATTGGACAGGGGGCCAGTTCGGGGTGAATGAGCAGTTCTTC | CASSQGHWTGGQFGVNEQFF
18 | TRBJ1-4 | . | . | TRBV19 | TGTGCCAGTAGTATTCGGACGCCGAGCGGGGCAACTAATGAAAAACTGTTTTTT | CASSIRTPSGATNEKLFF
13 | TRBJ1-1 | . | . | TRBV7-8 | TGTGCCAGCAGCTCCTACGACAGGATTGAAGCTTTCTTT | CASSSYDRIEAFF
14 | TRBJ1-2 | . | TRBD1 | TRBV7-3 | TGTGCCAGCAGCTTGGGGACAGCTAACTATGGCTACACCTTC | CASSLGTANYGYTF
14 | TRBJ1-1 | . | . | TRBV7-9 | TGTGCCAGCAGCCTCCTCGACACCTACACTGAAGCTTTCTTT | CASSLLDTYTEAFF
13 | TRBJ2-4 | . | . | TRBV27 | TGTGCCAGCAGAGCAGTAAGAGGGAACATTCAGTACTTC | CASRAVRGNIQYF
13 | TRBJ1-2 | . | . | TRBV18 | TGTGCCAGCTCACCTGACAGAGACTATGGCTACACCTTC | CASSPDRDYGYTF
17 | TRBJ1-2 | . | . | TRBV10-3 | TGTGCCATCAGTGAGTCGGGGACAAGAGGGTCCGACTATGGCTACACCTTC | CAISESGTRGSDYGYTF
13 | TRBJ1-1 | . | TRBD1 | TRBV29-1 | TGCAGCGCCAACAGGGGGCGCCGGACTGAAGCTTTCTTT | CSANRGRRTEAFF
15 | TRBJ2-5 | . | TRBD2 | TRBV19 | TGTGCCAGTAGTACCACTAGCGGGGGACAAGAGACCCAGTACTTC | CASSTTSGGQETQYF